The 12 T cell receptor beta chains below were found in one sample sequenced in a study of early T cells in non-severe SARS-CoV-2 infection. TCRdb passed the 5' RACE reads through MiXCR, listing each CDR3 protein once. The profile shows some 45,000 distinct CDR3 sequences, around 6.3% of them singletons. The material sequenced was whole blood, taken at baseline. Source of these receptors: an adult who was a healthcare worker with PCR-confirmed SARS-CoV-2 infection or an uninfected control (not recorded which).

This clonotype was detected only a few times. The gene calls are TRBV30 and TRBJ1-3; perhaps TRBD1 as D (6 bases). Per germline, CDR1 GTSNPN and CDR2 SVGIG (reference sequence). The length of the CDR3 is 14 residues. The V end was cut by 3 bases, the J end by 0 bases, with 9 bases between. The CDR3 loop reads CAWRRTVSGNTIYF. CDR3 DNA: TGTGCCTGGAGGAGGACAGTCTCTGGAAACACCATATATTTT. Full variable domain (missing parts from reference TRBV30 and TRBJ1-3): SQTIHQWPATLVQPVGSPLSLECTVEGTSNPNLYWYRQAAGRGLQLLFYSVGIGQISSEVPQNLSASRPQDRQFILSSKKLLLSDSGFYLCAWRRTVSGNTIYFGEGSWLTVV.

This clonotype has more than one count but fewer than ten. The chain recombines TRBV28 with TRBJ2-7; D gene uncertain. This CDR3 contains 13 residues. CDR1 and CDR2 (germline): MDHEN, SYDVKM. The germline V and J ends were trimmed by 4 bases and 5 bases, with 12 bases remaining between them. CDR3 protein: CASSSPPIDEQYF. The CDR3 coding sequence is TGTGCCAGCAGTTCCCCCCCGATTGACGAGCAGTACTTC.

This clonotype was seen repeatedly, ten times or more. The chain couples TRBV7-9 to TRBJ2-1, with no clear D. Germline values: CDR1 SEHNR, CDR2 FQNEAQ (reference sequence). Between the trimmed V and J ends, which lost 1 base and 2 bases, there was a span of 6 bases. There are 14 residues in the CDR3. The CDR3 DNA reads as TGTGCCAGCAGCTTAGTGGCGGCCTACAATGAGCAGTTCTTC. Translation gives CASSLVAAYNEQFF.

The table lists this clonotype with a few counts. The chain's CDR3 is CASSQMSLTGEGYTF. CDR3 coding DNA: TGTGCCAGCAGCCAAATGTCACTAACAGGGGAAGGCTACACCTTC. The V call is TRBV14, the J call TRBJ1-2; 7 bases agree with TRBD1. The CDR3 totals 15 residues. Germline loops: CDR1 SGHDN, CDR2 FVKESK. Trimming took 2 bases from V and 8 from J; bases not matched to a gene: 11.

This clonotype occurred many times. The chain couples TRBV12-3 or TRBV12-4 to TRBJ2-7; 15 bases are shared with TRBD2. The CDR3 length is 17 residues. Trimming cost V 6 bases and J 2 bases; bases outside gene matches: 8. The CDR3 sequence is CASRAGTSGGLAYEQYF. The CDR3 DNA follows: TGTGCCAGCAGGGCCGGGACTAGCGGGGGGCTTGCCTACGAGCAGTACTTC.

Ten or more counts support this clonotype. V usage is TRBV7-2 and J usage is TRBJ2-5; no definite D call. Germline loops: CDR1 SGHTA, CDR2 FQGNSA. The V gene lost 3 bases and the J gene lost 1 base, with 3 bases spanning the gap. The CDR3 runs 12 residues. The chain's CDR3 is CASSFAQETQYF. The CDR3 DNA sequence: TGTGCCAGCAGCTTCGCCCAAGAGACCCAGTACTTC.

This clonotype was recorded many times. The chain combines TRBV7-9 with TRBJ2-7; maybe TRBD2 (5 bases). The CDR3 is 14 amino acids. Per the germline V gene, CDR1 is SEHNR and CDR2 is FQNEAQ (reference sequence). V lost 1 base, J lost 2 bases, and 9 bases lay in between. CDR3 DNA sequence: TGTGCCAGCAGCTTAGATTTCGGGGCCTACGAGCAGTACTTC. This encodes CASSLDFGAYEQYF.

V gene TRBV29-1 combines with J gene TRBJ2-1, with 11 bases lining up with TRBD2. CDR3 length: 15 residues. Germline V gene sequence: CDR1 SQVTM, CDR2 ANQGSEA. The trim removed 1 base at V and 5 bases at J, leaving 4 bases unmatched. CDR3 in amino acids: CSVEGPSGGNNEQFF. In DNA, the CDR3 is TGCAGCGTTGAAGGGCCTAGCGGGGGGAACAATGAGCAGTTCTTC.

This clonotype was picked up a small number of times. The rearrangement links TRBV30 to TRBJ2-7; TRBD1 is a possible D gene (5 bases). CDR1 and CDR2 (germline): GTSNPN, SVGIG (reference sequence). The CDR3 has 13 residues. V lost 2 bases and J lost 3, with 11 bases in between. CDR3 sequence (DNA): TGTGCCTGGAGTACAGGTCGATTCTACGAGCAGTACTTC. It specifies CAWSTGRFYEQYF. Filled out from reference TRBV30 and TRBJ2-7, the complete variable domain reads SQTIHQWPATLVQPVGSPLSLECTVEGTSNPNLYWYRQAAGRGLQLLFYSVGIGQISSEVPQNLSASRPQDRQFILSSKKLLLSDSGFYLCAWSTGRFYEQYFGPGTRLTVT.

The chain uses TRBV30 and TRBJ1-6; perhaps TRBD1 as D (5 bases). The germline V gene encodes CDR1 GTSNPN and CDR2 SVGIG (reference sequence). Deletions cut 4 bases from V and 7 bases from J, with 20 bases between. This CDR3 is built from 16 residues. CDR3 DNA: TGTGCCTGGACCCGAAGGATCGTCGGGGCAAATTCACCCCTCCACTTT. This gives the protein CAWTRRIVGANSPLHF.

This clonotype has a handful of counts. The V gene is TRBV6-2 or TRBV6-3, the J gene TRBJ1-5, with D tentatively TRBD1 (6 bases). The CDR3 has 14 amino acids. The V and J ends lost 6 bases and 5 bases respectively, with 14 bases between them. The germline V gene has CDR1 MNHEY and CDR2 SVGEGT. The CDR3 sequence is CASRRTGYDQPQHF. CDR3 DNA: TGTGCCAGCAGACGAACAGGGTATGATCAGCCCCAGCATTTT.

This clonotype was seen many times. DNA of the CDR3: TGTGCCAGCACTACGCGACTTGGGGGCAATGAGCAGTTCTTC. This translates into CASTTRLGGNEQFF. The chain carries TRBV28 and TRBJ2-1; D may correspond to TRBD1 or TRBD2 (5 bases each). This CDR3 is 14 amino acids long. V was trimmed by 7 bases and J by 6 bases, leaving 16 bases between them. Germline V gene data show CDR1 as MDHEN and CDR2 as SYDVKM.